The sequence of this T cell receptor (beta chain) was determined in a study of chronic HIV infection and antiretroviral therapy. This clonotype was counted many times. TCRdb analysed the 5' RACE reads with MiXCR anew, one entry per CDR3 protein. The table records 40,000 or so distinct CDR3 sequences, roughly 8.2% of them present only once. V was pared by 6 bases and J by 7 bases, with 12 bases between. CDR1 and CDR2 (germline): MNHEY, SVGAGI. The CDR3 length is 13 residues. The sample comprised peripheral blood. This chain joins TRBV6-5 and TRBJ1-4; no reliable D call. This TCR came from an adult who had HIV and had not received antiretroviral therapy, or was an uninfected healthy control (not recorded which). In nucleotides, the CDR3 is TGTGCCAGCAGCCGCCGGGCCGTTGAAAAACTGTTTTTT. Encoded protein: CASSRRAVEKLFF.